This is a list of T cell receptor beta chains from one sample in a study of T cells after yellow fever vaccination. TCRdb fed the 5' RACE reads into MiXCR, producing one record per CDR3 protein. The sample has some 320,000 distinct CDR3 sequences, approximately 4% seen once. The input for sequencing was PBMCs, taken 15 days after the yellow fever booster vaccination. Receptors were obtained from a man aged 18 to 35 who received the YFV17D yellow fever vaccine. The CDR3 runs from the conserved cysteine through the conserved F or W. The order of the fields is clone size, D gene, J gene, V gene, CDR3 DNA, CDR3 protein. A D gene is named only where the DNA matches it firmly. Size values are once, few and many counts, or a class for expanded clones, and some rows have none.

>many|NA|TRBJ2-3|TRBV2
TGTGCCAGCAGTGGGTACACAGATACGCAGTATTTT
CASSGYTDTQYF
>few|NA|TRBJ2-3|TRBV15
TGTGCCACCAGCAGTTCCGACCCGCCCACGCAGTATTTT
CATSSSDPPTQYF
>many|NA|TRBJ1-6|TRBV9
TGTGCCAGCAGCGTAAGTGGGGAGGGGGATTCACCCCTCCACTTT
CASSVSGEGDSPLHF
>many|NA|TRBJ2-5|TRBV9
TGTGCCAGCAGCGTAGCGGGGGGCGAGACCCAGTACTTC
CASSVAGGETQYF
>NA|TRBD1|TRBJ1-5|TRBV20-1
TGCAGTGCTAGTCAGGACAGGTATCAGCCCCAGCATTTT
CSASQDRYQPQHF
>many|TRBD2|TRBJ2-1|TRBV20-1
TGCAGTGCTAGAGAACCGGGACTAGCGGGGCCCAATGAGCAGTTCTTC
CSAREPGLAGPNEQFF
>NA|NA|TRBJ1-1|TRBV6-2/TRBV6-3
TGTGCCAGCAGCGAGGTACACCCACAGGCTGAAGCTTTCTTT
CASSEVHPQAEAFF
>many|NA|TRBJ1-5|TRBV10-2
TGCGCCAGCAGTGAGATCGGGCATGGGCAGCCCCAGCATTTT
CASSEIGHGQPQHF
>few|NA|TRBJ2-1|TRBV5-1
TGCGCCAGCAGCGCTCTTGCGGGGATTAAGAATGAGCAGTTCTTC
CASSALAGIKNEQFF
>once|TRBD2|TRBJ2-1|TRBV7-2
TGTGCCAGCAGCCCCGGGGTAGCGGGATACAATGAGCAGTTCTTC
CASSPGVAGYNEQFF
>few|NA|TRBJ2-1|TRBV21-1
TGTGCCAGTACCACAGGGGCATCAGGATGCAATGAGCAGTTCTTC
CASTTGASGCNEQFF
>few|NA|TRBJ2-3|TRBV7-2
TGTGCCAGCAGCCGACTGCGGGGTATCACAGATACGCAGTATTTT
CASSRLRGITDTQYF
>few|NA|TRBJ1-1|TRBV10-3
TGTGCCATCTGGGAAGGGAACACTGAAGCTTTCTTT
CAIWEGNTEAFF
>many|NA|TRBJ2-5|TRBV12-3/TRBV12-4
TGTGCCAGCAGTTTCGGGTCTGGGGGAGAGACCCAGTACTTC
CASSFGSGGETQYF
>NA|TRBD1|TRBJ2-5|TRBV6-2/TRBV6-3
TGTGCCAGCAGGAGGACAGGGACCCTCCAAGAGACCCAGTACTTC
CASRRTGTLQETQYF
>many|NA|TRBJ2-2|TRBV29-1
TGCAGCGTTGAAAAGGGTATACCCCGCACCGGGGAGCTGTTTTTT
CSVEKGIPRTGELFF
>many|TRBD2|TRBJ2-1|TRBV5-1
TGCGCCAGCAGCATGGGGACTAGCGGGGGGGGCGATGAGCAGTTCTTC
CASSMGTSGGGDEQFF
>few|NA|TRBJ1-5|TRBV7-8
TGTGCCAGCAGCTTCTCTTATACGGGTTCCCGTTACCAGCCCCAGCATTTT
CASSFSYTGSRYQPQHF
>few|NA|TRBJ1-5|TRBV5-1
TGCGCCAGCAGCATGGGGACGGAGCAGCCCCAGCATTTT
CASSMGTEQPQHF
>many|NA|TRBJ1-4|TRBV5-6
TGTGCCAGTTCTTATCCCGCGGCAACTAATGAAAAACTGTTTTTT
CASSYPAATNEKLFF
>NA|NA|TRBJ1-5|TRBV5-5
TGTGCCAGCAGCCGGGAGGGAGGTCAGCCCCAGCATTTT
CASSREGGQPQHF
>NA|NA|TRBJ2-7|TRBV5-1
TGCGCCAGCAGCGTCAGGGGAACCTCCTACGAGCAGTACTTC
CASSVRGTSYEQYF
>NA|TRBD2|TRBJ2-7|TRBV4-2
TGTGCCAGCAGCCAAGATCTGGCGGGGGGAGAATACGAGCAGTACTTC
CASSQDLAGGEYEQYF
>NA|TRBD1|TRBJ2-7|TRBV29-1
TGCAGCGTAGAACTGACAGGGAGTGGATCCTACGAGCAGTACTTC
CSVELTGSGSYEQYF
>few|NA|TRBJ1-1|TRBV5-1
TGCGCCAGCAGCCTCGTAGAACGGACGGAAGCTTTCTTT
CASSLVERTEAFF
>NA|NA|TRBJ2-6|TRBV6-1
TGTGCCAGCAGTGAAGCAGGGTCTGGGGCCAACGTCCTGACTTTC
CASSEAGSGANVLTF
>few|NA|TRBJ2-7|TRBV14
TGTGCCAGCAGCCAAGATCGGAGGTTTGAGCAGTACTTC
CASSQDRRFEQYF
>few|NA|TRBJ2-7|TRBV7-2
TGTGCCAGCAGCTCTGGACAGTACGAGCAGTACTTC
CASSSGQYEQYF
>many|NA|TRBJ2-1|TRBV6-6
TGTGCCAGCAGTTTTGGAGAAAATGAGCAGTTCTTC
CASSFGENEQFF
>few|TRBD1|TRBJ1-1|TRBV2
TGTGCCAGCAGAGCCGGACAGGGGGCGCGGGGAACTGAAGCTTTCTTT
CASRAGQGARGTEAFF
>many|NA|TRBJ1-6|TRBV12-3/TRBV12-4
TGTGCCAGCAGCCCCCGGAGGGGTGCGGGGTCACCCCTCCACTTT
CASSPRRGAGSPLHF
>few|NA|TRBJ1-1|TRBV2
TGTGCCAGCAGTGAAGACGGGGGCGTCACTGAAGCTTTCTTT
CASSEDGGVTEAFF
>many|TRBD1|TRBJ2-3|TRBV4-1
TGCGCCAGCAGCCAAGAATCAACAGGGGATAGGATGGATACGCAGTATTTT
CASSQESTGDRMDTQYF